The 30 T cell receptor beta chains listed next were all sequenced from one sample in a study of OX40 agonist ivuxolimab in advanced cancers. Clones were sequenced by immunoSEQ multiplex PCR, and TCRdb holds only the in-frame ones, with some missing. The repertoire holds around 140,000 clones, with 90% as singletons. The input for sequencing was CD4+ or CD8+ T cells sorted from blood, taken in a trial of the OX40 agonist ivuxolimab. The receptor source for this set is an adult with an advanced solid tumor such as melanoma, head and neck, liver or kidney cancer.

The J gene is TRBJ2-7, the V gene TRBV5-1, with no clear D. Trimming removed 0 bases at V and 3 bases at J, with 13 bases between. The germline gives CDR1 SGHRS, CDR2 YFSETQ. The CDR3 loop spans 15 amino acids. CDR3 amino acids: CASSLGSASLYEQYF. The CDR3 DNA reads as TGCGCCAGCAGCTTGGGAAGCGCTTCGCTCTACGAGCAGTACTTC.

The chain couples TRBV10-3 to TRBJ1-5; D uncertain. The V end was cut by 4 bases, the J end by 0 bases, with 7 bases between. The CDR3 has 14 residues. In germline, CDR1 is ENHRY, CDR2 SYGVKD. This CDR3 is CAISGDVSNQPQHF. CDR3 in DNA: TGTGCCATCAGTGGGGATGTTAGCAATCAGCCCCAGCATTTT.

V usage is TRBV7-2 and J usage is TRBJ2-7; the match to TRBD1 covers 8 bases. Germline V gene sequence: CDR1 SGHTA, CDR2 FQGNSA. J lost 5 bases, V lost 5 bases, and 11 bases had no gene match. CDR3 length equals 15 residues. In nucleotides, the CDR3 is TGTGCCAGCAGCGGACAGGGTCGAGGGGTCGACGAGCAGTACTTC. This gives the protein CASSGQGRGVDEQYF.

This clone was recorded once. The CDR3 loop is CASKPGGSSDTQYF. CDR3 sequence (DNA): TGTGCCAGTAAACCGGGAGGCAGTTCAGATACGCAGTATTTT. This sequence joins TRBV19 and TRBJ2-3, with 7 bases fitting TRBD2. Germline V gene sequence: CDR1 LNHDA, CDR2 SQIVND (reference sequence). With 7 bases clipped from V and 4 bases from J, the junction kept 8 bases outside the gene matches. The CDR3 is made up of 14 amino acids.

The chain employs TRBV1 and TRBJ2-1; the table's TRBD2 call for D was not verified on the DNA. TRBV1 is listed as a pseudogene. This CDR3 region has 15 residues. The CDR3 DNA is TGCACCAGCAGCCATTCCCGGTCGACCTACAATGAGCAGTTCTTC. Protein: CTSSHSRSTYNEQFF.

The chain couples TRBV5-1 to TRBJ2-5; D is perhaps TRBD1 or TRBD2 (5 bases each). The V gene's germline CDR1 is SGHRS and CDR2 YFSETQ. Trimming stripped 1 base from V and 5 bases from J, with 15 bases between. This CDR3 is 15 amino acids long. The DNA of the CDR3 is TGCGCCAGCAGCTTGCCCCTGCAGGGCGGGGAGACCCAGTACTTC. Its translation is CASSLPLQGGETQYF. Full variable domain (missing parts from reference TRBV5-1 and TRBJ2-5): KAGVTQTPRYLIKTRGQQVTLSCSPISGHRSVSWYQQTPGQGLQFLFEYFSETQRNKGNFPGRFSGRQFSNSRSEMNVSTLELGDSALYLCASSLPLQGGETQYFGPGTRLLVL.

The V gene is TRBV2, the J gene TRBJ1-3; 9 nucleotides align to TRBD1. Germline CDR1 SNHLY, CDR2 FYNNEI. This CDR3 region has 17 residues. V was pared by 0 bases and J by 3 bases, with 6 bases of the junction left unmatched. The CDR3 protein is CASSEAYGTGIGNTIYF. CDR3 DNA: TGTGCCAGCAGTGAAGCGTATGGGACAGGGATTGGAAACACCATATATTTT.

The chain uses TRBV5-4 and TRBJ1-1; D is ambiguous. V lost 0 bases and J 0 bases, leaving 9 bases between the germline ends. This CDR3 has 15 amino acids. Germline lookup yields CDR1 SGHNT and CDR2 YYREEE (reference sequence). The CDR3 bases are TGTGCCAGCAGCTTGGATGGGATAATGAACACTGAAGCTTTCTTT. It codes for CASSLDGIMNTEAFF.

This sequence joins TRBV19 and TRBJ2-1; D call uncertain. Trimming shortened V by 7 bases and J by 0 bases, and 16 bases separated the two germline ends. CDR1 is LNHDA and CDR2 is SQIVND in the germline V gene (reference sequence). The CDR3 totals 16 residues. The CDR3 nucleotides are TGTGCCAGTAAGAATGAGGTCGTGAGCTCCTACAATGAGCAGTTCTTC. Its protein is CASKNEVVSSYNEQFF.

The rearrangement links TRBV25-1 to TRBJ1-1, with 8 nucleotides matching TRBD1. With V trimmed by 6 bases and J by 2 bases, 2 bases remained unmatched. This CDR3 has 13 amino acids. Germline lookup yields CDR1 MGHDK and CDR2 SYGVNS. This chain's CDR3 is CASRDRVNTEAFF. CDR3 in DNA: TGTGCCAGCAGGGACAGGGTAAACACTGAAGCTTTCTTT.

Here the CDR3 reads CASSEYGENRAFF. The CDR3 bases are TGTGCCAGCAGTGAATACGGGGAGAACAGGGCTTTCTTT. The chain combines TRBV6-1 with TRBJ1-1; a weak D match, TRBD1 (5 bases). Trimming cost V 2 bases and J 11 bases, with 15 bases left between them. From germline, CDR1 is MNHNS and CDR2 SASEGT. The CDR3 runs to 13 residues.

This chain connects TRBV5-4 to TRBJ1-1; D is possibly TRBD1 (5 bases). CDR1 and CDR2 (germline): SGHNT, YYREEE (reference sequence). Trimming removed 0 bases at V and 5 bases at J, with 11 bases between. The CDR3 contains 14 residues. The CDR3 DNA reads TGTGCCAGCAGCTTGGTCGCGGGGGAAACTGAAGCTTTCTTT. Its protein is CASSLVAGETEAFF.

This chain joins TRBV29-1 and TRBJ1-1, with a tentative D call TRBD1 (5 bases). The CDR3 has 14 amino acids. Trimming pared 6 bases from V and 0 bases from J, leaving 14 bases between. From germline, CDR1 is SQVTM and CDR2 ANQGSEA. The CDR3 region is CSVVGGGMNTEAFF. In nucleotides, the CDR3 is TGCAGCGTAGTGGGGGGAGGTATGAACACTGAAGCTTTCTTT. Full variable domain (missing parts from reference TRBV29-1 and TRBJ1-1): SAVISQKPSRDICQRGTSLTIQCQVDSQVTMMFWYRQQPGQSLTLIATANQGSEATYESGFVIDKFPISRPNLTFSTLTVSNMSPEDSSIYLCSVVGGGMNTEAFFGQGTRLTVV.

The CDR3 DNA follows: TGCGCCAGCAGCTTGGGTCCGGCAGAAGAGACCCAGTACTTC. It specifies CASSLGPAEETQYF. The V gene is TRBV5-1, the J gene TRBJ2-5; D remains unclear. V lost 0 bases, J lost 3 bases, and 9 bases lay in between. Germline V gene sequence: CDR1 SGHRS, CDR2 YFSETQ. This CDR3 comprises 14 residues.

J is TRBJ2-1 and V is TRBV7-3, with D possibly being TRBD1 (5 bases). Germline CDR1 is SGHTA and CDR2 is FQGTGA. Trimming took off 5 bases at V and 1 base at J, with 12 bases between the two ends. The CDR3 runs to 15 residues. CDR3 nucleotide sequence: TGTGCCAGCAGCCCCGGTTCAGGGTCCTACAATGAGCAGTTCTTC. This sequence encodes CASSPGSGSYNEQFF. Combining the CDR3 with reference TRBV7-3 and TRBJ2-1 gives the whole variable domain GAGVSQTPSNKVTEKGKYVELRCDPISGHTALYWYRQSLGQGPEFLIYFQGTGAADDSGLPNDRFFAVRPEGSVSTLKIQRTERGDSAVYLCASSPGSGSYNEQFFGPGTRLTVL.

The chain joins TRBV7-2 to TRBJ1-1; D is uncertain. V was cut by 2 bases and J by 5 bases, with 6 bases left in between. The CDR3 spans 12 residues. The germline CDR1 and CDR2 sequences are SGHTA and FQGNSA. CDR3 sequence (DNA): TGTGCCAGCAGCTTATCCTGGACTGAAGCTTTCTTT. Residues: CASSLSWTEAFF.

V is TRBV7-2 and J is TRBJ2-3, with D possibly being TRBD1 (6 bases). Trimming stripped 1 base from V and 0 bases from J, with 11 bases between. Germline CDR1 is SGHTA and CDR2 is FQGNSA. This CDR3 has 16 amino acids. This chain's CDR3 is CASSLVAGTSTDTQYF. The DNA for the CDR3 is TGTGCCAGCAGCTTAGTTGCCGGGACAAGCACAGATACGCAGTATTTT.

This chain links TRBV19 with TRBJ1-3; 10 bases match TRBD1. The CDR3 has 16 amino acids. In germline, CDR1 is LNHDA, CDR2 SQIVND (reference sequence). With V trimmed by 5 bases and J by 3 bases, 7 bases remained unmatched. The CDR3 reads CASSGTGDLGGNTIYF. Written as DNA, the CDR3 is TGTGCCAGTAGTGGGACAGGGGATTTAGGTGGAAACACCATATATTTT.

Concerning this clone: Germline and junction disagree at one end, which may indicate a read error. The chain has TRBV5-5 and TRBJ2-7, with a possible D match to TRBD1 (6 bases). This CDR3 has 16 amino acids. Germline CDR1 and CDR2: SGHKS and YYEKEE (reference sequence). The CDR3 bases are TGCGCCAGCAGCCAATCGTCGACCGGGACAAGATACGAGCAGTACTTC. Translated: CASSQSSTGTRYEQYF.

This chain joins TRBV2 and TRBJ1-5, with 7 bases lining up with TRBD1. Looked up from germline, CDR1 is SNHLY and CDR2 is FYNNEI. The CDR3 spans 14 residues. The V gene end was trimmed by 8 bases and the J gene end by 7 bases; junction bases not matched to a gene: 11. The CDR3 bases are TGTGCCAGCGCCCTTCGGACAGGCGGACAGCCCCAGCATTTT. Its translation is CASALRTGGQPQHF.

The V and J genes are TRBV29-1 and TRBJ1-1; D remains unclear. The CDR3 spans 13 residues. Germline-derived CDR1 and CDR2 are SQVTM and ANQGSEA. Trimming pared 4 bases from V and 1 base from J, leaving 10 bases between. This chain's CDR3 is CSVGAAENTEAFF. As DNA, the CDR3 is TGCAGCGTTGGAGCGGCAGAGAACACTGAAGCTTTCTTT.

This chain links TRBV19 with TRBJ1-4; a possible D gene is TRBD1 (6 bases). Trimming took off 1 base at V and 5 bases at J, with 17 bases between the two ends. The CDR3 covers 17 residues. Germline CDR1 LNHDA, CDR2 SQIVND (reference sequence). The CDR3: CASSIALIQGMNEKLFF. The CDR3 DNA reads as TGTGCCAGTAGTATAGCCCTCATACAGGGTATGAATGAAAAACTGTTTTTT.

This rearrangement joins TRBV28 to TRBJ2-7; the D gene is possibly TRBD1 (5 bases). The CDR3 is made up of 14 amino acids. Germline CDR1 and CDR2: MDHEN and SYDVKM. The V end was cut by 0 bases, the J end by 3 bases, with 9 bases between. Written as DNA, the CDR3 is TGTGCCAGCAGTTTATGGGCAGGGCTCTACGAGCAGTACTTC. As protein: CASSLWAGLYEQYF.

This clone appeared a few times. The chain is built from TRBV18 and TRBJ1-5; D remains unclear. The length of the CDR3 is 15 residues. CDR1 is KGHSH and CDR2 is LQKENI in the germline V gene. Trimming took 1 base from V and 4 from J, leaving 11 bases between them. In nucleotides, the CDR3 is TGTGCCAGCTCACCACGAGAAGAACTAAATCAGCCCCAGCATTTT. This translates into CASSPREELNQPQHF.

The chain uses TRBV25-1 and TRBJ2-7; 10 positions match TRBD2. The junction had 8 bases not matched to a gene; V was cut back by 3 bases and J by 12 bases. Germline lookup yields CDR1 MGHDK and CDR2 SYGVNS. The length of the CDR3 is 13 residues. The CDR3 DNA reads TGTGCCAGCAGTGAGGGACTAGCGACGAGTTGGTACTTC. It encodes CASSEGLATSWYF.

DNA for the CDR3: TGTGCCAGCAGCGCAAACAGGGGGCAGACTAATGAAAAACTGTTTTTT. Its protein is CASSANRGQTNEKLFF. The chain combines TRBV9 with TRBJ1-4; TRBD1 matches 9 bases. Germline V lookup: CDR1 SGDLS, CDR2 YYNGEE. The CDR3 has 16 amino acids. V lost 3 bases to trimming and J lost 2 bases; unmatched junction nucleotides: 5.

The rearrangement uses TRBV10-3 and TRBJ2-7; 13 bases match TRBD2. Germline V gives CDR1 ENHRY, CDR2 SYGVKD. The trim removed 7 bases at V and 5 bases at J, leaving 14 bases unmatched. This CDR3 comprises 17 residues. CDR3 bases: TGTGCCATCAAAGGAGACAGGGGAGGGACTAGCGGGGACGAGCAGTACTTC. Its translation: CAIKGDRGGTSGDEQYF.

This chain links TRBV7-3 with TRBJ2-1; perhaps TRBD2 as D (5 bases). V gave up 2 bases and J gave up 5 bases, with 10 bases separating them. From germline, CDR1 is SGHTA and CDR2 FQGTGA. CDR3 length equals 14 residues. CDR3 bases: TGTGCCAGCAGCTTACGAGGGAGCAACAATGAGCAGTTCTTC. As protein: CASSLRGSNNEQFF. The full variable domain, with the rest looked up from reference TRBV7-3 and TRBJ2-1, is GAGVSQTPSNKVTEKGKYVELRCDPISGHTALYWYRQSLGQGPEFLIYFQGTGAADDSGLPNDRFFAVRPEGSVSTLKIQRTERGDSAVYLCASSLRGSNNEQFFGPGTRLTVL.

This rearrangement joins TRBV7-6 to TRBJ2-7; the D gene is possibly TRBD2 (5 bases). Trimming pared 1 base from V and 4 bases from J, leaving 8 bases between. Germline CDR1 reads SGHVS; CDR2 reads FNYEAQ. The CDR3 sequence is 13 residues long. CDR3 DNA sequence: TGTGCCAGCAGCTTAGGACGAGGGTACGAGCAGTACTTC. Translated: CASSLGRGYEQYF.

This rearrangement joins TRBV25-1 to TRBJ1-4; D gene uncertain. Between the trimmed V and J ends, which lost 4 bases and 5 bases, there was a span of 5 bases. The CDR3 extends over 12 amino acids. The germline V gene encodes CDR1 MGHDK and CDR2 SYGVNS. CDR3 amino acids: CASSVSNEKLFF. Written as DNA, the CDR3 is TGTGCCAGCAGTGTTTCAAATGAAAAACTGTTTTTT.